This TCR beta chain was documented in a study of cytomegalovirus exposure and HLA in healthy donors. CDR3 length equals 19 residues. Trimming at V came to 2 bases and at J to 4 bases, leaving 11 bases not matched to a gene. Germline CDR1 is SGHAT and CDR2 is FQNNGV. A multiplex PCR was run with 60 Vbeta primers and 13 Jbeta primers. Sequencing was performed with immunoSEQ multiplex PCR; in TCRdb, only in-frame clones are kept and a portion is missing. The table records 150,000 to 200,000 clones, approximately 80% of them present only once. The sample taken for sequencing was PBMCs. J is TRBJ2-3 and V is TRBV11-2, with 14 bases fitting TRBD2. This receptor was obtained from a man between 25 and 39 years old in good health and CMV-seropositive. CDR3 sequence (DNA): TGTGCCAGCAGCTTAACAGGGACTAGCGGGAGTATTTCCCCAGATACGCAGTATTTT. It codes for CASSLTGTSGSISPDTQYF. The full variable domain, rest sourced from reference TRBV11-2 and TRBJ2-3, is EAGVAQSPRYKIIEKRQSVAFWCNPISGHATLYWYQQILGQGPKLLIQFQNNGVVDDSQLPKDRFSAERLKGVDSTLKIQPAKLEDSAVYLCASSLTGTSGSISPDTQYFGPGTRLTVL.